The next 18 T cell receptor beta chains were all read from a single sample in a study of glioma-infiltrating T cells after dendritic cell vaccination. Data came from immunoSEQ multiplex PCR; TCRdb stores just in-frame clones and leaves some out. The sample has approximately 10,000 clones; 81% are singletons. Stated time point: after dendritic cell vaccination, including at tumor progression/relapse. Here the sequenced sample was blood, taken after dendritic cell vaccination. The source of these receptors is a human donor with glioblastoma.

This clone was picked up a small number of times. The gene calls are TRBV6-8 and TRBJ1-5, with a possible D match to TRBD1 (6 bases). CDR1 MNHGY and CDR2 SAAAGT come from the germline V gene. Trimming cost V 5 bases and J 9 bases, with 14 bases left between them. This CDR3 contains 13 residues. CDR3 coding DNA: TGTGCCAGCAGTGGGGGGGCCGAGCGGCCCCAGCATTTT. Translated: CASSGGAERPQHF.

V is TRBV27 and J is TRBJ2-7; TRBD2 matches 11 bases. Germline-derived CDR1 and CDR2 are MNHEY and SMNVEV (reference sequence). J lost 3 bases, V lost 6 bases, and 7 bases had no gene match. The CDR3 runs to 15 residues. CDR3 nucleotide sequence: TGTGCCAGCAGGGAAGGACTAGCGGGTATCTACGAGCAGTACTTC. It is translated as CASREGLAGIYEQYF.

This clone appeared a few times. This chain joins TRBV5-1 and TRBJ2-2, with D possibly matching TRBD2 (6 bases). Germline assignment: CDR1 SGHRS and CDR2 YFSETQ. V was pared by 4 bases and J by 0 bases, with 10 bases between. The length of the CDR3 is 15 residues. This CDR3 reads CASSPDYPNTGELFF. CDR3 sequence (DNA): TGCGCCAGCAGCCCGGACTACCCGAACACCGGGGAGCTGTTTTTT.

This clone was observed a single time. The chain recombines TRBV19 with TRBJ2-1; 9 positions agree with TRBD1. Germline assignment: CDR1 LNHDA and CDR2 SQIVND (reference sequence). After removal of 7 bases from V and 1 base from J, the junction contained 8 bases not matched to a gene. The CDR3 contains 16 residues. The CDR3: CASTPTTGGSYNEQFF. DNA for the CDR3: TGTGCCAGTACCCCGACGACAGGGGGGTCCTACAATGAGCAGTTCTTC.

V and J are TRBV6-1 and TRBJ1-3, with D perhaps matching TRBD1 (6 bases). Germline V gene data show CDR1 as MNHNS and CDR2 as SASEGT. The CDR3 spans 14 residues. The ends were cut back, 6 bases at V and 2 bases at J, with 11 bases in the middle. This CDR3 reads CASSSGVTGNTIYF. In DNA form, the CDR3 reads TGTGCCAGCAGCTCAGGGGTGACTGGAAACACCATATATTTT.

V is TRBV30 and J is TRBJ2-1; 9 bases map to TRBD1. The CDR3 sequence is 14 residues long. Germline V CDR1 and CDR2: GTSNPN, SVGIG (reference sequence). V shed 1 base and J 10 bases; nucleotides not matched to a gene: 8. The CDR3 spells CAWSGGTGSLEQFF. The CDR3 nucleotides are TGTGCCTGGAGTGGTGGGACAGGGTCTTTAGAGCAGTTCTTC.

The chain employs TRBV4-1 and TRBJ2-2; perhaps TRBD2 as D (6 bases). From germline, CDR1 is MGHRA and CDR2 YSYEKL. V lost 0 bases, J lost 6 bases, and 17 bases lay in between. This CDR3 comprises 17 residues. The CDR3 region has the DNA TGCGCCAGCAGCCAAGAGGGGGGAGCGACTGGGCCCGGGGAGCTGTTTTTT. Translated: CASSQEGGATGPGELFF.

The chain joins TRBV7-8 to TRBJ1-3, with 7 bases that match TRBD1. V lost 4 bases, J lost 0 bases, and 9 bases stayed unmatched. Germline loops: CDR1 SGHVS, CDR2 FQNEAQ. This CDR3 region has 17 residues. The CDR3 loop reads CASSSRTGLSSGNTIYF. The CDR3 bases are TGTGCCAGCAGCTCCCGGACAGGCCTAAGCTCTGGAAACACCATATATTTT.

The rearrangement uses TRBV29-1 and TRBJ2-7, with TRBD1 matching 8 bases. This CDR3 is 13 amino acids long. The germline V gene encodes CDR1 SQVTM and CDR2 ANQGSEA. Losses at the gene ends were 5 bases for V and 2 bases for J; bases not matched to a gene: 5. The DNA for the CDR3 is TGCAGCGTTACCGGACAGGGAACCTACGAGCAGTACTTC. This translates into CSVTGQGTYEQYF.

The chain joins TRBV5-4 to TRBJ2-2; 8 positions match TRBD2. V was clipped by 0 bases and J by 4 bases; unmatched bases: 5. The germline V gene has CDR1 SGHNT and CDR2 YYREEE (reference sequence). This CDR3 contains 16 residues. The DNA of the CDR3 is TGTGCCAGCAGCTTGGAGCGGGGGCAAACCACCGGGGAGCTGTTTTTT. It yields the protein CASSLERGQTTGELFF.

The chain is built from TRBV30 and TRBJ2-7, with TRBD1 as a possible D gene (5 bases). The length of the CDR3 is 13 residues. The germline V gene encodes CDR1 GTSNPN and CDR2 SVGIG (reference sequence). The V gene lost 5 bases and the J gene lost 6 bases, with 17 bases spanning the gap. CDR3 coding DNA: TGTGCCTGGTGCCGCCCAGGGTTAGGCGAGCAGTACTTC. It is translated as CAWCRPGLGEQYF.

CDR3 DNA: TGTGCCAGAAGCTTGGCCAGATTGGCTGCGCGGCGGGGGGATAGCACAGATACGCAGTATTTT. Amino acid sequence: CARSLARLAARRGDSTDTQYF. This rearrangement joins TRBV5-3 to TRBJ2-3, with 8 bases lining up with TRBD2. TRBV5-3 is sorted into the ORF group, with uncertain function. The junction had 18 bases not matched to a gene; V was cut back by 0 bases and J by 0 bases. The CDR3 has 21 amino acids.

V usage is TRBV7-2 and J usage is TRBJ1-1; 9 bases align to TRBD1. This CDR3 has 15 amino acids. Germline V gene lookup returns CDR1 SGHTA and CDR2 FQGNSA. J gave up 5 bases and V 5 bases, and 9 bases lay outside the gene matches. The CDR3 DNA reads TGTGCCAGCAGCCCGATCTCGACAGGGGGGACTGAAGCTTTCTTT. Its translation is CASSPISTGGTEAFF.

The chain uses TRBV19 and TRBJ1-5, with 8 bases fitting TRBD1. V shed 9 bases and J 6 bases; nucleotides not matched to a gene: 10. Germline V gene sequence: CDR1 LNHDA, CDR2 SQIVND (reference sequence). CDR3 length equals 14 residues. The CDR3 DNA reads TGTGCCAGCTGGACAGGGAAGGGTGGTCAGCCCCAGCATTTT. It codes for CASWTGKGGQPQHF.

This rearrangement joins TRBV19 to TRBJ2-1; 7 bases line up with TRBD2. The CDR3 totals 16 residues. Trimming removed 7 bases from V and 0 bases from J; junction bases left unmatched: 9. Germline assignment: CDR1 LNHDA and CDR2 SQIVND (reference sequence). The CDR3 spells CASMGGFVGSYNEQFF. For the CDR3, the DNA is TGTGCCAGTATGGGGGGGTTTGTAGGCTCCTACAATGAGCAGTTCTTC.

The chain uses TRBV29-1 and TRBJ2-1; 9 nucleotides match TRBD2. V lost 4 bases and J lost 7; bases outside the gene matches: 5. The germline CDR1 and CDR2 sequences are SQVTM and ANQGSEA. The CDR3 covers 13 residues. CDR3 nucleotides: TGCAGCGTTGGGACTAGCGTTACGAATGAGCAGTTCTTC. Translation: CSVGTSVTNEQFF.

The chain couples TRBV15 to TRBJ2-7, with 9 bases matching TRBD1. Germline V gene lookup returns CDR1 LNHNV and CDR2 YYDKDF (reference sequence). Germline trimming cut 1 base from V and 2 bases from J; bases unmatched to any gene: 3. The CDR3 is 15 residues long. DNA for the CDR3: TGTGCCACCAGCAGAGGGACAGGGGATCCCTACGAGCAGTACTTC. Translated, it gives CATSRGTGDPYEQYF.

The genes are TRBV9 and TRBJ1-6; the match to TRBD1 covers 7 bases. Losses at the gene ends were 0 bases for V and 7 bases for J; bases not matched to a gene: 7. The germline CDR1 and CDR2 sequences are SGDLS and YYNGEE. The CDR3 extends over 16 amino acids. The CDR3: CASSVGPWTGNSPLHF. The CDR3 nucleotides are TGTGCCAGCAGCGTAGGGCCCTGGACAGGAAATTCACCCCTCCACTTT. The complete variable domain, with remaining parts taken from reference TRBV9 and TRBJ1-6, reads DSGVTQTPKHLITATGQRVTLRCSPRSGDLSVYWYQQSLDQGLQFLIQYYNGEERAKGNILERFSAQQFPDLHSELNLSSLELGDSALYFCASSVGPWTGNSPLHFGNGTRLTVT.